Listed here is a single T cell receptor beta chain. Its antigen target is currently unknown. Per-nucleotide qualities are absent, and no much larger clonotype sits a single base away. This sample stems from a study of monozygotic twins with cystic fibrosis (dated by TCRdb to the early 2020s). Study-level background: Barcoded libraries were made from three micrograms of fragmented DNA using roughly 16 PCR cycles. To gauge how much genetics shapes V and J gene usage, the researchers compared TCR beta repertoires both within and across 16 monozygotic twin pairs who have cystic fibrosis. Made up mostly of children and adolescents, the cohort included ten female and six male twin pairs ranging in age from roughly 2.0 to 40 years, with a median of about 9 years. On the day of blood sampling, twins were ranked among some 1,000 cohort participants for weight-for-height and for FEVPerc (FEV1 disease centile). Data for three of the twin pairs had previously been reported in another context.

Trimming removed 4 bases from V and 6 bases from J, leaving 11 bases between the germline ends. The CDR3 spans 13 residues, from the cysteine through the phenylalanine. Here the CDR3 DNA is all that survives: 39 bases in frame from base 1. The CDR1 and CDR2 encoded by the germline V gene are SNHLY and FYNNEI. TCR beta CDR3 regions were amplified by multiplex PCR with the immunoSEQ immune profiling system according to the manufacturer's instructions. Sequencing was performed on an Illumina NextSeq system. The paper's data handling went like this. Sequence data were processed on the immunoSEQ Analyzer platform, and clonality was calculated as the square root of Simpson's index of productive rearrangements. Similarity in V and J usage was quantified by Jensen-Shannon distance, and CDR3 generation probabilities were calculated with OLGA. The immuneACCESS database (August 2020) and VDJdb (December 2020) were searched for shared CDR3 sequences. TCRdb re-hosts the immuneACCESS table, in-frame sequences only. Its copies lack some clones; in the studies checked, an unresolved V gene accounts for under half of them, and the cause for the rest is not known. The V and J calls and the clone size are those of that table, but D and trimming were determined from the DNA. The sample table records approximately 10,000 clones; 85% of these occur just once. The ten top clones hold over 0.5% of the sample.

Beyond this particular receptor, the publication reports: Only a small cohort was studied, and no association of shared CDR3 numbers with age, concordance or disease severity was found. Significantly higher nucleotide-identical clonotype sharing was observed within monozygotic CF twin pairs than between unrelated CF individuals (P = 0.000026, Mann-Whitney). V gene usage was most similar to the co-twin for 13 of 16 pairs, and J usage for 8 of 16 pairs, suggesting genetic constraints. Simpson clonality tended to be low (median roughly 0.009), which suggests a naive-dominated repertoire, although clonality was higher in the most severely affected patients.

The twin pairs came from the European Cystic Fibrosis Twin and Sibling Study Cohort, which recruited patients from roughly 160 CF clinics across 14 European countries. Zygosity and CFTR genotype were verified in-house, and zygosity was tested by multiplex PCR of nine short tandem repeat loci. Peripheral blood was taken from each twin, and clinical parameters were recorded on the day of blood sampling. Genomic DNA was isolated from peripheral blood cells with phenol/chloroform and kept in TE buffer at 4 degrees C. Sample: blood. The rearrangement joined TRBV2 to TRBJ2-3; the D gene remains uncertain. The TCR originated in a man between 18 and 29 years old with cystic fibrosis. The DNA sequence is given as TGTGCCAGCAGTGTGCAGCGATGGGATACGCAGTATTTT. Translated, it reads CASSVQRWDTQYF.